This T cell receptor (beta chain) appears in the sequencing data of a study of T cell responses to AZD1222 COVID-19 vaccine (TCRdb year 2021). Regarding the complete study: TCR sequencing covered more than 230 trial participants: nearly 210 given two doses of AZD1222 and 26 given two doses of MenACWY control vaccine. Enrollment into the trials was organized by age into subgroups of 18-55, 56-69 and 70-plus years, and those subgroups contained approximately 160, 26 and 62 TCR-sequenced participants, respectively.

Comments on this clone: The antigen it recognizes is unknown. The record has no base qualities; no much larger clone is one base away.

Study-wide conclusions, independent of this receptor: Reportedly, almost half of the unique spike-specific TCRs recognized epitopes lying outside the regions that are mutated in the B.1.351 and B.1.1.7 variants. A significant rise in spike-specific TCR breadth and depth was observed after two AZD1222 doses relative to day 0 and relative to MenACWY recipients. CD4 TCRs associated with the vaccine covered the entire spike protein, and the dominant responses were in regions 160-218 and 743-854. Most participants were white British and females outnumbered males, and the authors suggested that clonal diversity may have been underestimated. In the small 56-69-year group, the increase in depth fell short of significance, most likely because of low power. Because no samples from the day 14 peak response were available, repertoires could be characterized only after the peak T cell response. Conclusions about previously exposed vaccinees were limited because only 6 or 7 AZD1222 recipients were SARS-CoV-2 seropositive at baseline.

The germline V gene (reference sequence) sets CDR1 to LGHDT and CDR2 to YNNKEL. From cysteine to phenylalanine, the CDR3 is 15 amino acids long. CDR3 DNA only is kept here, 45 bases in frame from base 1. The germline ends are 9 bases apart after V is trimmed by 3 bases and J by 1 base. In light of the paper, this sample's time point label describes: about 28 days (+/-7) after the second vaccine dose. AZD1222 recipients given second doses at about 4 weeks or at about 12 weeks were pooled, since spike-specific TCR depth and breadth were not found to differ between the two schedules. Vaccinee samples came from UK trials COV001 and COV002, including a single-blind randomized controlled phase 2/3 trial of AZD1222 (ChAdOx1 nCoV-19) in healthy adults. For TCRbeta chain sequencing, PBMC samples were collected from trial participants at day 0 and at day 28 after the second dose. The CDR3 regions of human TCRbeta chains were subjected to immunosequencing. For the original study's pipeline: TCRs in the repertoires were matched against a reference library of SARS-CoV-2-specific TCRs that had been generated with the MIRA antigen-specificity platform. Breadth was defined as the fraction of unique TCRs that were SARS-CoV-2-associated, and depth was defined as the fraction of total T cells that were SARS-CoV-2-associated. Each spike-specific TCR was assigned to its reactive spike region and to a CD4 or CD8 class using the MIRA data. Log10-transformed breadth and depth values were compared by one-way ANOVA with Sidak's multiple comparisons tests. TCRdb stores this immuneACCESS table with in-frame sequences only. Part of the clones is absent; in the studies checked, under half of the shortfall reflects unresolved V genes, and no reason is known for the rest. The D gene and trimming were derived from the DNA, and the V and J assignments and clone size from that table. This sample is represented by approximately 140,000 clones; around 90% of them were singletons. The ten largest clones take up 1.5% to 2% of the sample.

The chain uses TRBV3-1 (or the pseudogene TRBV3-2) and TRBJ2-2; the D gene lacks a confident call. The sample here was peripheral blood, taken 28 days after the second AZD1222 dose. The TCR sequence derives from an adult who received the AZD1222 COVID-19 vaccine. The DNA reads TGTGCCAGCAGCCACCGCGGACGGAACACCGGGGAGCTGTTTTTT. Translated, it reads CASSHRGRNTGELFF.